The 21 T cell receptor beta chains listed next were all sequenced from one sample in a study of early T cells in non-severe SARS-CoV-2 infection. TCRdb passed the 5' RACE reads through MiXCR, listing each CDR3 protein once. The sample records just over 95,000 distinct CDR3 sequences, 8% to 13% being singletons. Sequencing was carried out using whole blood. All receptors derive from an adult who was a healthcare worker with PCR-confirmed SARS-CoV-2 infection or an uninfected control (not recorded which).

There are many counts of this clonotype. The chain carries TRBV11-2 and TRBJ1-6; 7 nucleotides align to TRBD1. In germline, CDR1 is SGHAT, CDR2 FQNNGV. The CDR3 length is 14 residues. V trimming: 5 bases; J trimming: 9 bases; junction bases outside the gene matches: 7. The CDR3 reads CASSRNRGGSPLHF. The CDR3 DNA follows: TGTGCCAGCAGCAGAAACAGGGGAGGTTCACCCCTCCACTTT.

This clonotype has at least ten counts. The chain links TRBV7-6 to TRBJ1-1, with D hard to call. Germline CDR1 and CDR2: SGHVS and FNYEAQ. The V and J ends lost 6 bases and 7 bases respectively, with 15 bases between them. This CDR3 comprises 13 residues. CDR3 DNA sequence: TGTGCCAGCAGTCCCTCGTATCAGTATGAAGCTTTCTTT. Amino acid sequence: CASSPSYQYEAFF.

This clonotype came up many times. The chain links TRBV10-3 to TRBJ1-1, with D possibly matching TRBD1 (6 bases). Between the trimmed V and J ends, which lost 6 bases and 0 bases, there was a span of 14 bases. There are 15 residues in the CDR3. The V gene's germline CDR1 is ENHRY and CDR2 SYGVKD. The CDR3, as DNA: TGTGCCATCAGGGACAGCCCATCCATGAACACTGAAGCTTTCTTT. This gives the protein CAIRDSPSMNTEAFF.

This clonotype was detected ten times or more. CDR3 coding DNA: TGTGCCAGCAGCCGAGGACTCACTGTCTCTGGGGCCAACGTCCTGACTTTC. It translates to CASSRGLTVSGANVLTF. J is TRBJ2-6 and V is TRBV6-5; the D gene is possibly TRBD2 (5 bases). In germline, CDR1 is MNHEY, CDR2 SVGAGI. V was clipped by 6 bases and J by 0 bases, with 15 bases between them. The CDR3 is made up of 17 amino acids.

This clonotype was seen only a few times. The chain is built from TRBV29-1 and TRBJ1-1; TRBD1 matches at 7 bases. Germline lookup yields CDR1 SQVTM and CDR2 ANQGSEA. J gave up 5 bases and V 5 bases, and 2 bases lay outside the gene matches. This CDR3 has 11 amino acids. The CDR3 nucleotides are TGCAGCGTTTACAGGGGAACTGAAGCTTTCTTT. Protein: CSVYRGTEAFF.

This chain joins TRBV12-3 or TRBV12-4 and TRBJ2-5, with D unclear. CDR3 length: 12 residues. V lost 7 bases and J 3 bases, leaving 9 bases between the germline ends. In nucleotides, the CDR3 is TGTGCCAGCACCCGAGGCGAAGAGACCCAGTACTTC. It yields the protein CASTRGEETQYF.

This clonotype occurred many times. The J gene is TRBJ2-4, the V gene TRBV6-1; either TRBD1 or TRBD2 may fit D (6 bases each). Trimming left V 0 bases short and J 5 bases short, with 11 bases between. Germline CDR1 reads MNHNS; CDR2 reads SASEGT. CDR3 length equals 15 residues. CDR3 sequence: CASSEAGGGQNIQYF. Written as DNA, the CDR3 is TGTGCCAGCAGTGAAGCCGGTGGGGGGCAAAACATTCAGTACTTC.

This clonotype was counted a few times. V and J are TRBV6-5 and TRBJ1-6, with D unclear. The CDR3 is made up of 15 amino acids. Between the trimmed V and J ends, which lost 5 bases and 0 bases, there was a span of 8 bases. Germline V gives CDR1 MNHEY, CDR2 SVGAGI. The CDR3 DNA follows: TGTGCCAGCAGTACACTATACTCCTATAATTCACCCCTCCACTTT. This codes for CASSTLYSYNSPLHF.

The chain uses TRBV24-1 and TRBJ1-3; a weak D match, TRBD1 (6 bases). The V end lost 1 base, the J end lost 4 bases, and 10 bases lay between the germline ends. Per germline, CDR1 KGHDR and CDR2 SFDVKD. The CDR3 is made up of 15 amino acids. DNA for the CDR3: TGTGCCACCAGTGATTTTACAGGGTTAGGAAACACCATATATTTT. This codes for CATSDFTGLGNTIYF.

This clonotype has at least ten counts. The chain joins TRBV12-3 or TRBV12-4 to TRBJ2-7; D unclear. CDR3 length: 14 residues. Trimming removed 4 bases at V and 1 base at J, with 11 bases between. CDR3 loop: CASSSNRVSYEQYF. Here the CDR3 DNA reads TGTGCCAGCAGTTCCAATAGGGTTTCCTACGAGCAGTACTTC.

This clonotype was recorded many times. V is TRBV7-9 and J is TRBJ1-2, with 8 bases lining up with TRBD1. The CDR3 has 19 residues. V shed 5 bases and J 2 bases; nucleotides not matched to a gene: 19. The germline V gene has CDR1 SEHNR and CDR2 FQNEAQ (reference sequence). CDR3 in DNA: TGTGCCAGCAGCCCGAAGGGCCTGGGACAGGACCCCCTAAACTATGGCTACACCTTC. Its translation is CASSPKGLGQDPLNYGYTF.

The chain joins TRBV7-9 to TRBJ1-1, with TRBD1 as a possible D gene (6 bases). Germline CDR1 reads SEHNR; CDR2 reads FQNEAQ (reference sequence). Trimming cost V 7 bases and J 6 bases, with 15 bases left between them. The CDR3 spans 13 residues. The CDR3 spells CASNPGQGSEAFF. In DNA, the CDR3 is TGTGCCAGCAACCCTGGGCAGGGGTCTGAAGCTTTCTTT. The entire variable domain, with the rest obtained from reference TRBV7-9 and TRBJ1-1, is as follows: DTGVSQNPRHKITKRGQNVTFRCDPISEHNRLYWYRQTLGQGPEFLTYFQNEAQLEKSRLLSDRFSAERPKGSFSTLEIQRTEQGDSAMYLCASNPGQGSEAFFGQGTRLTVV.

This clonotype turned up a few times. The J gene is TRBJ1-5, the V gene TRBV5-6, with D possibly matching TRBD1 (5 bases). Germline CDR1 is SGHDT and CDR2 is YYEEEE. CDR3 length: 15 amino acids. V lost 1 base to trimming and J lost 1 base, with 9 bases between them. CDR3 protein: CASSLLGTSNQPQHF. In DNA form, the CDR3 reads TGTGCCAGCAGCTTGCTTGGGACCAGCAATCAGCCCCAGCATTTT.

This clonotype was found a few times. CDR3 amino acids: CASTLQGLNTEAFF. CDR3 DNA sequence: TGTGCCAGCACCCTACAGGGGCTGAACACTGAAGCTTTCTTT. The gene calls are TRBV12-3 or TRBV12-4 and TRBJ1-1; 7 bases map to TRBD1. This CDR3 region has 14 residues. V lost 7 bases, J lost 0 bases, and 5 bases stayed unmatched.

This rearrangement joins TRBV6-6 to TRBJ2-3; 7 nucleotides align to TRBD1. Germline CDR1 and CDR2: MNHNY and SVGAGI (reference sequence). The CDR3 covers 17 residues. Germline trimming cut 0 bases from V and 4 bases from J; bases unmatched to any gene: 10. The CDR3 here is CASSYSRGRIKADTQYF. CDR3 DNA sequence: TGTGCCAGCAGTTACTCGAGGGGGCGAATCAAGGCAGATACGCAGTATTTT.

V usage is TRBV18 and J usage is TRBJ1-4; D is undetermined. This CDR3 is 17 amino acids long. Looked up from germline, CDR1 is KGHSH and CDR2 is LQKENI. V dropped 0 bases and J dropped 8 bases, with 19 bases sitting between them. As DNA, the CDR3 is TGTGCCAGCTCACCACCCGCGTCGACGGTCTCGATCGAAAAACTGTTTTTT. Amino acids: CASSPPASTVSIEKLFF. Complete variable domain (other parts from reference TRBV18 and TRBJ1-4): NAGVMQNPRHLVRRRGQEARLRCSPMKGHSHVYWYRQLPEEGLKFMVYLQKENIIDESGMPKERFSAEFPKEGPSILRIQQVVRGDSAAYFCASSPPASTVSIEKLFFGSGTQLSVL.

This clonotype was seen many times. The chain carries TRBV4-1 and TRBJ2-7; TRBD1 matches at 11 bases. The CDR3 runs to 15 residues. Germline loops: CDR1 MGHRA, CDR2 YSYEKL. The J segment lost 3 bases and the V segment lost 2 bases, leaving 3 bases of the junction unmatched. The CDR3, as DNA: TGCGCCAGCAGCCAACTGGGACAGGGGGACTACGAGCAGTACTTC. It yields the protein CASSQLGQGDYEQYF.

This clonotype appeared many times. The chain links TRBV20-1 to TRBJ2-7; D is perhaps TRBD2 (6 bases). This CDR3 comprises 14 residues. Germline V gene lookup returns CDR1 DFQATT and CDR2 SNEGSKA (reference sequence). V was trimmed by 0 bases and J by 3 bases, leaving 12 bases between them. CDR3 protein: CSARDRDSYYEQYF. In nucleotides, the CDR3 is TGCAGTGCTAGAGACCGGGACTCCTACTACGAGCAGTACTTC.

The table lists this clonotype with many counts. The rearrangement uses TRBV13 and TRBJ2-7; 7 nucleotides line up with TRBD2. There are 15 residues in the CDR3. V lost 3 bases to trimming and J lost 3 bases; unmatched junction nucleotides: 8. Germline CDR1 and CDR2: PRHDT and FYEKMQ (reference sequence). The CDR3 here is CASSFGVAGFYEQYF. The CDR3 DNA sequence: TGTGCCAGCAGCTTCGGAGTAGCGGGCTTCTACGAGCAGTACTTC.

This clonotype has ten or more counts. In DNA, the CDR3 is TGTGCCAGCAGCCTATTCAGGGGTCAGGACACTGAAGCTTTCTTT. Protein: CASSLFRGQDTEAFF. This chain joins TRBV7-2 and TRBJ1-1; perhaps TRBD1 as D (6 bases). CDR1 SGHTA and CDR2 FQGNSA come from the germline V gene. Between the trimmed V and J ends, which lost 5 bases and 3 bases, there was a span of 16 bases. The CDR3 sequence is 15 residues long.

This clonotype was seen only a few times. The chain joins TRBV5-1 to TRBJ1-2; 9 bases are shared with TRBD1. V dropped 4 bases and J dropped 6; count of bases not matched to a gene: 7. The CDR3 length is 14 residues. Per the germline V gene, CDR1 is SGHRS and CDR2 is YFSETQ. CDR3 nucleotides: TGCGCCAGCAGCCCGGGACAGGGAGAGGATGGCTACACCTTC. Translating gives CASSPGQGEDGYTF.